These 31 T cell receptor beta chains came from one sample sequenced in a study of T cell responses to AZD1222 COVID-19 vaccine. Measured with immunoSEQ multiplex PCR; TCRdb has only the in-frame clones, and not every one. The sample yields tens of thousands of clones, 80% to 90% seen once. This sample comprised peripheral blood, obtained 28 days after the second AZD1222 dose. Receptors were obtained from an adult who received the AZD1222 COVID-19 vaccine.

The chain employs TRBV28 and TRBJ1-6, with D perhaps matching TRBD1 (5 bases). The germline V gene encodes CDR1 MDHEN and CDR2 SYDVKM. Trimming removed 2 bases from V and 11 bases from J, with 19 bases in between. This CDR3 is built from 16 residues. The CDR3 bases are TGTGCCAGCAGTTTAATCTTCGGGGGACCATCGACACCCCTCCACTTT. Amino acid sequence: CASSLIFGGPSTPLHF.

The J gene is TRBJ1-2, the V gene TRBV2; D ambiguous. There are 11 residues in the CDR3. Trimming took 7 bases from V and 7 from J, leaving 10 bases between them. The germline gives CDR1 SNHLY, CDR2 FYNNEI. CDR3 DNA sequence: TGTGCCAGCACCCCGGGGTTTGGCTACACCTTC. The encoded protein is CASTPGFGYTF.

This CDR3 reads CASSLTLSGANVLTF. In DNA, the CDR3 is TGCGCCAGCAGCTTGACCCTCTCTGGGGCCAACGTCCTGACTTTC. The genes are TRBV5-1 and TRBJ2-6; the D is unclear. V lost 1 base and J 0 bases, leaving 5 bases between the germline ends. CDR1 and CDR2 from the germline V gene are SGHRS and YFSETQ. The CDR3 runs 15 residues. Based on the CDR3 plus reference TRBV5-1 and TRBJ2-6, the full variable domain is KAGVTQTPRYLIKTRGQQVTLSCSPISGHRSVSWYQQTPGQGLQFLFEYFSETQRNKGNFPGRFSGRQFSNSRSEMNVSTLELGDSALYLCASSLTLSGANVLTFGAGSRLTVL.

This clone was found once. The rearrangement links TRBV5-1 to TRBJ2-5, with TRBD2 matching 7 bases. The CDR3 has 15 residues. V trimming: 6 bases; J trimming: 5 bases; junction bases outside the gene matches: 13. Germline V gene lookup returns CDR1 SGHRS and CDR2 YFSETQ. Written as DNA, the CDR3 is TGCGCCAGCATCTACAGCGGGGAACCCAGGGAGACCCAGTACTTC. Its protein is CASIYSGEPRETQYF.

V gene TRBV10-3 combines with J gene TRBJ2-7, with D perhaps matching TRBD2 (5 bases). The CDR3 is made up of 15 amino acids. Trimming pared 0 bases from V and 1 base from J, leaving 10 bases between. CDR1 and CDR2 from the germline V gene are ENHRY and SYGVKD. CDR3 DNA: TGTGCCATCAGTGAGTCCCTAGCAGAATCCTACGAGCAGTACTTC. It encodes CAISESLAESYEQYF.

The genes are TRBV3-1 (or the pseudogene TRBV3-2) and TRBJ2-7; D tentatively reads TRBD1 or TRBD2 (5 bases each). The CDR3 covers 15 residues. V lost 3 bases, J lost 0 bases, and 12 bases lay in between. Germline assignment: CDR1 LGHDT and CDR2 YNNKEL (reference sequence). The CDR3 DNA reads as TGTGCCAGCAGCCAGGGGGTGGATAGCTCCTACGAGCAGTACTTC. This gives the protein CASSQGVDSSYEQYF.

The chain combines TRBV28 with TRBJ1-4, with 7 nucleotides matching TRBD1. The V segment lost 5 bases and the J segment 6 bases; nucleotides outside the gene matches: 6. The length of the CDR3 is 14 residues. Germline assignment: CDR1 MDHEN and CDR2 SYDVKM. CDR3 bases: TGTGCCAGCAGTGCGACAGGGATTGATGAAAAACTGTTTTTT. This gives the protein CASSATGIDEKLFF.

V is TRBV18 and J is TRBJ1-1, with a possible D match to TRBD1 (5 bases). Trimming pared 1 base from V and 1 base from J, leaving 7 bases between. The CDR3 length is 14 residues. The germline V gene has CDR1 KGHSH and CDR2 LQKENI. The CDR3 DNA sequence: TGTGCCAGCTCACCACAGGGGCAGAACACTGAAGCTTTCTTT. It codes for CASSPQGQNTEAFF.

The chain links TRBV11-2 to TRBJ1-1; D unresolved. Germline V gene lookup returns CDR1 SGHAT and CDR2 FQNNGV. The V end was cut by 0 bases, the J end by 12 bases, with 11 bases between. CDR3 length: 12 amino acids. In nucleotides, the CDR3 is TGTGCCAGCAGCTTAGATCGAAGGGTGTCTTTCTTT. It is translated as CASSLDRRVSFF.

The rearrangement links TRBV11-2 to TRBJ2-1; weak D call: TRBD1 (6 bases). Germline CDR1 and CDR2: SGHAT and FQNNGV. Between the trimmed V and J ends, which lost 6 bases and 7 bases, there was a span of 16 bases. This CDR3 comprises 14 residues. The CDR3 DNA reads TGTGCCAGCAGGTTAAATGGGCAGGGGAATGAGCAGTTCTTC. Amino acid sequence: CASRLNGQGNEQFF.

The CDR3 protein is CASSLAPQGTRSSYEQYF. Here the CDR3 DNA reads TGCGCCAGCAGCTTGGCCCCCCAGGGCACCAGATCCTCCTACGAGCAGTACTTC. The rearrangement links TRBV5-1 to TRBJ2-7; a possible D gene is TRBD1 (5 bases). Trimming took off 0 bases at V and 0 bases at J, with 19 bases between the two ends. From germline, CDR1 is SGHRS and CDR2 YFSETQ. The CDR3 has 18 residues.

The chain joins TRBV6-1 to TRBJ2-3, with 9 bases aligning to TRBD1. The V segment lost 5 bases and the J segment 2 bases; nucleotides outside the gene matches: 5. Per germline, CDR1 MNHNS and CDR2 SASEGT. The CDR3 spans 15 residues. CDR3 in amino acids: CASSFRQGVTDTQYF. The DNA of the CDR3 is TGTGCCAGCAGTTTCAGACAGGGGGTCACAGATACGCAGTATTTT.

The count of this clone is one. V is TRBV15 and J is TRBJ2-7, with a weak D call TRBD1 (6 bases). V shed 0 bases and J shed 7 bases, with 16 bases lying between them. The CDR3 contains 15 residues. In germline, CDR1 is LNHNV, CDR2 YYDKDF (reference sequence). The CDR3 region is CATSRDFGGGREQYF. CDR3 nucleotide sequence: TGTGCCACCAGCAGAGATTTTGGGGGCGGACGGGAGCAGTACTTC.

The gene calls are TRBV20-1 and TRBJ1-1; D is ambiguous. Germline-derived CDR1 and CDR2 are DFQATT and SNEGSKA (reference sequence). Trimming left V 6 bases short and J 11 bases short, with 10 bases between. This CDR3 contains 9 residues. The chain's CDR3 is CSAEEPAFF. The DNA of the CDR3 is TGCAGTGCAGAGGAACCGGCTTTCTTT.

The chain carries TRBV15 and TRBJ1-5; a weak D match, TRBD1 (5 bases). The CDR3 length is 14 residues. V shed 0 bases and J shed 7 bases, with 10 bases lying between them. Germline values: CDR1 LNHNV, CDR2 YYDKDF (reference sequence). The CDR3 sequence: CATSRDRGGQPQHF. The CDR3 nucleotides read TGTGCCACCAGCAGAGATCGGGGGGGACAGCCCCAGCATTTT.

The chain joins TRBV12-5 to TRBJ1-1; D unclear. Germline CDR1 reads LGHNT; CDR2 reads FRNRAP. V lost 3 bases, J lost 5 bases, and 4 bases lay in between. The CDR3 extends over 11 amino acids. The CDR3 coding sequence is TGTGCTAGTGGTTTAGGGACTGAAGCTTTCTTT. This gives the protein CASGLGTEAFF.

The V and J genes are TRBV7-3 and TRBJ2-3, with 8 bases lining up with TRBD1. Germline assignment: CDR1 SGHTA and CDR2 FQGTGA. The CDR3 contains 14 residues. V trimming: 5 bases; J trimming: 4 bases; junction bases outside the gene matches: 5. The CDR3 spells CASSRDRNADTQYF. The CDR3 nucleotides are TGTGCCAGCAGCAGGGACAGGAACGCAGATACGCAGTATTTT.

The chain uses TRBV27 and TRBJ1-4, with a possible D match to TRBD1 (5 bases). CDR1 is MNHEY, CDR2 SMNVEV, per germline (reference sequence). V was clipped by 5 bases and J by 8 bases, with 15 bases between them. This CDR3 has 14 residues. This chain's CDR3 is CASSGRGREEKLFF. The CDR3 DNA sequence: TGTGCCAGCAGTGGACGGGGCAGGGAAGAAAAACTGTTTTTT.

The CDR3 sequence: CASSTQRGAAYNSPLHF. CDR3 nucleotide sequence: TGTGCCAGCAGCACCCAGAGGGGGGCTGCATACAATTCACCCCTCCACTTT. The chain employs TRBV5-4 and TRBJ1-6; D might be TRBD1 (6 bases). Germline values: CDR1 SGHNT, CDR2 YYREEE (reference sequence). The CDR3 runs to 17 residues. Deletions cut 4 bases from V and 7 bases from J, with 21 bases between.

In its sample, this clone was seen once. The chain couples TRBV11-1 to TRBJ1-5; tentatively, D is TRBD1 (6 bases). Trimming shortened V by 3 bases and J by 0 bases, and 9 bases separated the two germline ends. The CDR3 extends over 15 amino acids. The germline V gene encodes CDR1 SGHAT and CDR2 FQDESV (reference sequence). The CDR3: CASSLDRNSNQPQHF. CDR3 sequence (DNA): TGTGCCAGCAGCTTGGACAGAAATAGCAATCAGCCCCAGCATTTT. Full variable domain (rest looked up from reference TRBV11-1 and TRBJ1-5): EAEVAQSPRYKITEKSQAVAFWCDPISGHATLYWYRQILGQGPELLVQFQDESVVDDSQLPKDRFSAERLKGVDSTLKIQPAELGDSAMYLCASSLDRNSNQPQHFGDGTRLSIL.

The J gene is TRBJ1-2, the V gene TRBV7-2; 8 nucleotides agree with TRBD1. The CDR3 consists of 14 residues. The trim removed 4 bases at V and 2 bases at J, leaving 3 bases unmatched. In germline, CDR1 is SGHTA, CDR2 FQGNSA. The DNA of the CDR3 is TGTGCCAGCAGCTCCGGACAGGGCAACTATGGCTACACCTTC. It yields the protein CASSSGQGNYGYTF. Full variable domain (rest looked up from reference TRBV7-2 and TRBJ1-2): GAGVSQSPSNKVTEKGKDVELRCDPISGHTALYWYRQSLGQGLEFLIYFQGNSAPDKSGLPSDRFSAERTGGSVSTLTIQRTQQEDSAVYLCASSSGQGNYGYTFGSGTRLTVV.

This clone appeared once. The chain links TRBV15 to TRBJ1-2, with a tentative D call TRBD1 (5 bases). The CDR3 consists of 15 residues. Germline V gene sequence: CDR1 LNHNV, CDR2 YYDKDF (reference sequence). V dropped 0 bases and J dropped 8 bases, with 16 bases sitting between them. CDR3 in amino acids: CATSRDLWRGQGYTF. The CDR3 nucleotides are TGTGCCACCAGCAGAGATCTCTGGAGGGGTCAAGGCTACACCTTC. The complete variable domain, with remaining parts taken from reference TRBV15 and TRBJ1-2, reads DAMVIQNPRYQVTQFGKPVTLSCSQTLNHNVMYWYQQKSSQAPKLLFHYYDKDFNNEADTPDNFQSRRPNTSFCFLDIRSPGLGDTAMYLCATSRDLWRGQGYTFGSGTRLTVV.

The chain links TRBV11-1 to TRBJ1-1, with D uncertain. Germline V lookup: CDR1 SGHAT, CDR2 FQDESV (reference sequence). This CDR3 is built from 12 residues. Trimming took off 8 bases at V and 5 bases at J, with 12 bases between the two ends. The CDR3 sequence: CASGLLGTEAFF. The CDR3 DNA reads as TGTGCCAGCGGCCTTCTGGGTACTGAAGCTTTCTTT.

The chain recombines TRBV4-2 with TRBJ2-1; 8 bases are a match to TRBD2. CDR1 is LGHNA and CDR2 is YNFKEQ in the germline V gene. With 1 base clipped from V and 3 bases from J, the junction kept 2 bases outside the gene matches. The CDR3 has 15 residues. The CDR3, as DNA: TGTGCCAGCAGCCAAGCACTAGCGGACTACAATGAGCAGTTCTTC. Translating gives CASSQALADYNEQFF.

CDR3: CASRRTGGNGYTF. DNA of the CDR3: TGTGCCAGCCGTAGGACAGGGGGTAATGGCTACACCTTC. The chain employs TRBV9 and TRBJ1-2, with 10 bases that match TRBD1. The CDR3 is 13 residues long. Germline CDR1 and CDR2: SGDLS and YYNGEE. Trimming cost V 7 bases and J 6 bases; bases outside gene matches: 6. Together with reference TRBV9 and TRBJ1-2, the CDR3 gives the full variable domain: DSGVTQTPKHLITATGQRVTLRCSPRSGDLSVYWYQQSLDQGLQFLIQYYNGEERAKGNILERFSAQQFPDLHSELNLSSLELGDSALYFCASRRTGGNGYTFGSGTRLTVV.

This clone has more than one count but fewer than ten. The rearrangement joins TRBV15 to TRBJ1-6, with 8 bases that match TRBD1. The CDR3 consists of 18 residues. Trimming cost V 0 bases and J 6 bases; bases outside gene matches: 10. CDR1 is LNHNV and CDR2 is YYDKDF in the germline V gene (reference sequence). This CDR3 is CATSRDRSPGGTNSPLHF. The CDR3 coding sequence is TGTGCCACCAGCAGAGATAGGTCCCCAGGGGGCACTAATTCACCCCTCCACTTT.

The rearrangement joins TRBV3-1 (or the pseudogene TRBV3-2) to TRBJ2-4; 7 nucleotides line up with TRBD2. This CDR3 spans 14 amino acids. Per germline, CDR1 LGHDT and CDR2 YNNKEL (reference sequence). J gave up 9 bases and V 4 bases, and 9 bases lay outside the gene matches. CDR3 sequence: CASSPTPGGGIQYF. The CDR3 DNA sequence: TGTGCCAGCAGCCCAACACCGGGGGGTGGCATTCAGTACTTC.

This CDR3 reads CASRFGELFF. For the CDR3, the DNA is TGCGCCAGCAGGTTCGGGGAGCTGTTTTTT. The chain uses TRBV4-3 and TRBJ2-2; D not resolved. Per the germline V gene, CDR1 is LGHNA and CDR2 is YSLEER. Deletions cut 6 bases from V and 7 bases from J, with 3 bases between. This CDR3 contains 10 residues.

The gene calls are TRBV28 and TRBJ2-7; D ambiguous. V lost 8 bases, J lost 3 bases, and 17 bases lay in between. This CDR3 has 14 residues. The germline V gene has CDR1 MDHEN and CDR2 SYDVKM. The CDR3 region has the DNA TGTGCCAGCGGTAGACCACGCCAACACTACGAGCAGTACTTC. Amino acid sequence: CASGRPRQHYEQYF. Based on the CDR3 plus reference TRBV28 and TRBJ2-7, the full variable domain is DVKVTQSSRYLVKRTGEKVFLECVQDMDHENMFWYRQDPGLGLRLIYFSYDVKMKEKGDIPEGYSVSREKKERFSLILESASTNQTSMYLCASGRPRQHYEQYFGPGTRLTVT.

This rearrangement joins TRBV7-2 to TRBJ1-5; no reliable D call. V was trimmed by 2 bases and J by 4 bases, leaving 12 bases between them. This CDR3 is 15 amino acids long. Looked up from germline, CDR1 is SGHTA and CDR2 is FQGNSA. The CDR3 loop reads CASSLMFSGNQPQHF. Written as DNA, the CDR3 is TGTGCCAGCAGCTTAATGTTTTCGGGAAATCAGCCCCAGCATTTT.

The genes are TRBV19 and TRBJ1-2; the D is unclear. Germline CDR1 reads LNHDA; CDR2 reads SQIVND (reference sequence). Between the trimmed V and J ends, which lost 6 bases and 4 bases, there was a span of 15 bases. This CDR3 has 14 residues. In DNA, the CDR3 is TGTGCCAGTAGCGCCTCCGGTCTGGGCTATGGCTACACCTTC. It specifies CASSASGLGYGYTF.